The next 5 T cell receptor beta chains were all read from a single sample in a study of CD8 T cells in ankylosing spondylitis. Each CDR3 protein gets one entry after TCRdb re-called the 5' RACE reads with MiXCR. The sample comprises around 210,000 distinct CDR3 sequences, 8% to 9% of which are singletons, and 4% to 5.5% rests with the top ten. The sample was blood, either unsorted or a sorted T cell fraction (not recorded which). The receptors were gathered from a female donor with ankylosing spondylitis or in good health (not recorded which).

This clonotype was recorded at least ten times. The chain joins TRBV10-3 to TRBJ1-1, with TRBD1 identical over 9 bases. CDR3 size: 16 residues. After removal of 6 bases from V and 0 bases from J, the junction contained 8 bases not matched to a gene. Germline assignment: CDR1 ENHRY and CDR2 SYGVKD. DNA for the CDR3: TGTGCCATCAGCTCCGGGACAGGGCTGATGAACACTGAAGCTTTCTTT. As protein: CAISSGTGLMNTEAFF.

The sample holds many counts of this clonotype. This sequence joins TRBV20-1 and TRBJ2-7; 9 bases align to TRBD2. The V and J ends lost 4 bases and 2 bases, in that order; junction bases with no gene match: 6. The CDR3 covers 14 residues. The germline V gene encodes CDR1 DFQATT and CDR2 SNEGSKA (reference sequence). CDR3 protein: CSANQLAGTYEQYF. The CDR3 DNA is TGCAGTGCTAACCAACTAGCGGGTACCTACGAGCAGTACTTC.

This clonotype was picked up many times. The chain is built from TRBV20-1 and TRBJ1-5; 7 positions match TRBD1. CDR3 size: 15 residues. CDR1 and CDR2 from the germline V gene are DFQATT and SNEGSKA (reference sequence). V shed 6 bases and J 4 bases; nucleotides not matched to a gene: 12. This CDR3 is CSALLRDRANQPQHF. Written as DNA, the CDR3 is TGCAGTGCCCTTCTCCGGGACAGAGCGAATCAGCCCCAGCATTTT.

V usage is TRBV7-9 and J usage is TRBJ2-7; D unresolved. Deletions cut 5 bases from V and 2 bases from J, with 13 bases between. The V gene's germline CDR1 is SEHNR and CDR2 FQNEAQ (reference sequence). The CDR3 contains 14 residues. Here the CDR3 DNA reads TGTGCCAGCAGCCCACCTGGGCGCCCCTACGAGCAGTACTTC. The encoded protein is CASSPPGRPYEQYF.

This clonotype was detected ten times or more. The CDR3 DNA reads TGTGCCAGCAGTCCCGACACGTCGCCTGAGCAGTTCTTC. Its protein product is CASSPDTSPEQFF. The rearrangement links TRBV2 to TRBJ2-1, with no clear D. This CDR3 contains 13 residues. V was shortened by 5 bases and J by 9 bases, with 14 bases between the two germline ends. Germline CDR1 SNHLY, CDR2 FYNNEI.